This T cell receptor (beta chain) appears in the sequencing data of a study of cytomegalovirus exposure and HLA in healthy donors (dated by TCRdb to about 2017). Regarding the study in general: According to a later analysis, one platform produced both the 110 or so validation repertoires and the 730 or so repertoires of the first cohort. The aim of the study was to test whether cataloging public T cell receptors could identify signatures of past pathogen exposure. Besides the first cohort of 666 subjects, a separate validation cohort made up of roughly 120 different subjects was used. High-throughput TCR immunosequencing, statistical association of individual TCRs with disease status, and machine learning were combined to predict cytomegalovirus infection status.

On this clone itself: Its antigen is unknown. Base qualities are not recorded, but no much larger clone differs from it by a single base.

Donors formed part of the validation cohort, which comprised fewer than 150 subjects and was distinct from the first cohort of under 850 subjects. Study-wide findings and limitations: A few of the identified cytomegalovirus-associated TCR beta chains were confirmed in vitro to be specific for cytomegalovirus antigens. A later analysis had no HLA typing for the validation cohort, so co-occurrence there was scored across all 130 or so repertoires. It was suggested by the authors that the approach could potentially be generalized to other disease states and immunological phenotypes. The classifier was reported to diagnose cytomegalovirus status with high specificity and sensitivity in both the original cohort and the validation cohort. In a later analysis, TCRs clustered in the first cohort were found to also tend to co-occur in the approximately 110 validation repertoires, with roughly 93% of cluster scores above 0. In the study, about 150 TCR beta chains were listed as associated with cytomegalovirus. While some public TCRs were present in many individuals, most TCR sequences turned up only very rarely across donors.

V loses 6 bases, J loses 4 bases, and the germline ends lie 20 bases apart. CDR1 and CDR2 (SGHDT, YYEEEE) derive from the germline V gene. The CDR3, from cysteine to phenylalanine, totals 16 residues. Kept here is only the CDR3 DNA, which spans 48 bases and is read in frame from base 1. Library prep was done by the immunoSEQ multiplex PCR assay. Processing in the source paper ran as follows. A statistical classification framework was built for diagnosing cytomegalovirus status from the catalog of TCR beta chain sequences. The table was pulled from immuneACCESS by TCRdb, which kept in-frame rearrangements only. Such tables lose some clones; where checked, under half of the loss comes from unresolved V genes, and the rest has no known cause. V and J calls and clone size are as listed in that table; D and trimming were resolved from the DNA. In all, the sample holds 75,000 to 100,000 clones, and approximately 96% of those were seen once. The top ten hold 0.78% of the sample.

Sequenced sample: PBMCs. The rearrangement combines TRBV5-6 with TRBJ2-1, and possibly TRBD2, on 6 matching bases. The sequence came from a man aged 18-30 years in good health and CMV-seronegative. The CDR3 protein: CASTQGPSVSYNEQFF. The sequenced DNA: TGTGCCAGCACCCAGGGCCCTAGCGTTTCTTACAATGAGCAGTTCTTC. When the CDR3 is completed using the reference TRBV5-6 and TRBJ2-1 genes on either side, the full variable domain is DAGVTQSPTHLIKTRGQQVTLRCSPKSGHDTVSWYQQALGQGPQFIFQYYEEEERQRGNFPDRFSGHQFPNYSSELNVNALLLGDSALYLCASTQGPSVSYNEQFFGPGTRLTVL.